The present T cell receptor beta chain was sequenced within a study of PD-L1 blockade in urothelial cancer. Looking at the study overall: Patients commenced intravenous atezolizumab, 1,200 mg every 3 weeks, in the mid-2010s.

As regards this clone: The same CDR3 is also encoded by other DNA sequences in this sample.

CDR3 size: 15 residues. V lost 6 bases, J lost 9 bases, and 21 bases lay in between. Germline V CDR1 and CDR2: MDHEN, SYDVKM. Templates that were synthetic TCR analogs were spiked into each PCR. Profiled with immunoSEQ multiplex PCR; TCRdb holds only in-frame clones, not every one. The repertoire holds tens of thousands of clones, with 81% as singletons. The receptor was derived from a man in his sixties or seventies with urothelial cancer. The sequences come from PBMCs, collected around atezolizumab (anti-PD-L1) treatment. This rearrangement joins TRBV28 to TRBJ1-5; TRBD1 might be the D (6 bases). Here the CDR3 reads CASSPGTRVGWPQHF. CDR3 DNA sequence: TGTGCCAGCAGCCCCGGGACACGTGTAGGTTGGCCCCAGCATTTT.